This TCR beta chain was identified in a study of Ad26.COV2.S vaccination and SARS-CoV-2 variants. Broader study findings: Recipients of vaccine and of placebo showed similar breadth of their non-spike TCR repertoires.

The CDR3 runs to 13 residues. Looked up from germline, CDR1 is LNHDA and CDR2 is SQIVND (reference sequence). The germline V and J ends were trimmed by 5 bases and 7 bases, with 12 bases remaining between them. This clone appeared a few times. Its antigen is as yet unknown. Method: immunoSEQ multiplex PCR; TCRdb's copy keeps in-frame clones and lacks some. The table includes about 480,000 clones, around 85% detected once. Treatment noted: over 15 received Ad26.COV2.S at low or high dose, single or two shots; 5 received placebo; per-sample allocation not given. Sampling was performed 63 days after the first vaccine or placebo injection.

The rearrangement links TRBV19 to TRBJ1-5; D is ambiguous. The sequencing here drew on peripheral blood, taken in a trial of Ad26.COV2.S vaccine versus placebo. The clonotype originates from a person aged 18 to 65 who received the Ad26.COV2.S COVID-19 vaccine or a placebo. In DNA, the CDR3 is TGTGCCAGTAGTGACTCCCGCGGACAGCCCCAGCATTTT. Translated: CASSDSRGQPQHF.